The next 8 T cell receptor beta chains were all read from a single sample in a study of Ad26.COV2.S vaccination and SARS-CoV-2 variants. The assay was immunoSEQ multiplex PCR, and TCRdb's table has in-frame clones only and misses some. The sample carries approximately 300,000 clones, around 85% recorded once. Sample treatment: about 20 received Ad26.COV2.S at low or high dose, single or two shots; about 5 received placebo; per-sample allocation not given. Following the first vaccine or placebo injection, samples were taken on day 63. Sequenced material: peripheral blood, taken in a trial of Ad26.COV2.S vaccine versus placebo. The receptors stem from a person between 18 and 65 years old who received the Ad26.COV2.S COVID-19 vaccine or a placebo.

The chain employs TRBV28 and TRBJ1-1, with 8 bases that match TRBD1. Germline CDR1 MDHEN, CDR2 SYDVKM. The CDR3 covers 13 residues. The V segment lost 6 bases and the J segment 4 bases; nucleotides outside the gene matches: 4. CDR3 in DNA: TGTGCCAGCAGACAAACAGGGGGCACTGAAGCTTTCTTT. Translating gives CASRQTGGTEAFF. Filled out from reference TRBV28 and TRBJ1-1, the complete variable domain reads DVKVTQSSRYLVKRTGEKVFLECVQDMDHENMFWYRQDPGLGLRLIYFSYDVKMKEKGDIPEGYSVSREKKERFSLILESASTNQTSMYLCASRQTGGTEAFFGQGTRLTVV.

The chain couples TRBV28 to TRBJ1-2, with TRBD1 identical over 8 bases. The CDR3 has 15 residues. V lost 5 bases to trimming and J lost 0 bases; unmatched junction nucleotides: 5. Germline V lookup: CDR1 MDHEN, CDR2 SYDVKM. This chain's CDR3 is CASSLGQGANYGYTF. In DNA form, the CDR3 reads TGTGCCAGCAGTCTTGGACAGGGTGCTAACTATGGCTACACCTTC.

The chain carries TRBV6-1 and TRBJ2-4; TRBD2 matches 10 bases. CDR3 size: 18 residues. The germline V gene encodes CDR1 MNHNS and CDR2 SASEGT. The junction had 7 bases not matched to a gene; V was cut back by 2 bases and J by 0 bases. For the CDR3, the DNA is TGTGCCAGCAGTGAAACTAGCGGGGCAATACTAGCCAAAAACATTCAGTACTTC. It codes for CASSETSGAILAKNIQYF.

This chain uses TRBV7-2 with TRBJ2-1, with 7 bases that match TRBD2. With 5 bases clipped from V and 7 bases from J, the junction kept 11 bases outside the gene matches. Germline V gene sequence: CDR1 SGHTA, CDR2 FQGNSA. CDR3 size: 15 residues. CDR3 DNA: TGTGCCAGCAGCACCCGATGGGGGGGTACGAATGAGCAGTTCTTC. Residues: CASSTRWGGTNEQFF.

The CDR3 sequence is CSLPGQLSDTQYF. The DNA of the CDR3 is TGCAGCCTTCCGGGGCAGCTTTCAGATACGCAGTATTTT. The V and J genes are TRBV29-1 and TRBJ2-3; D possibly uses TRBD1 or TRBD2 (5 bases each). Trimming took off 8 bases at V and 4 bases at J, with 16 bases between the two ends. Germline CDR1 is SQVTM and CDR2 is ANQGSEA. This CDR3 has 13 residues.

This rearrangement joins TRBV5-1 to TRBJ1-1, with D unresolved. V was trimmed by 3 bases and J by 3 bases, leaving 18 bases between them. This CDR3 is built from 16 residues. CDR1 and CDR2 (germline): SGHRS, YFSETQ. The CDR3 is CASSSVVLDADTEAFF. Written as DNA, the CDR3 is TGCGCCAGCAGCTCTGTAGTACTTGACGCAGACACTGAAGCTTTCTTT. Drawing the rest from reference TRBV5-1 and TRBJ1-1, the complete variable domain is KAGVTQTPRYLIKTRGQQVTLSCSPISGHRSVSWYQQTPGQGLQFLFEYFSETQRNKGNFPGRFSGRQFSNSRSEMNVSTLELGDSALYLCASSSVVLDADTEAFFGQGTRLTVV.

The CDR3 here is CASSVSPRDPARAFF. The CDR3 DNA reads TGTGCCAGTAGTGTAAGTCCTCGGGACCCAGCGAGGGCTTTCTTT. V is TRBV19 and J is TRBJ1-1; D is possibly TRBD1 (5 bases). V shed 5 bases and J shed 11 bases, with 24 bases lying between them. The CDR3 runs 15 residues. CDR1 LNHDA and CDR2 SQIVND come from the germline V gene (reference sequence).

The chain joins TRBV28 to TRBJ2-7; 8 bases agree with TRBD1. Trimming at V came to 5 bases and at J to 0 bases, leaving 6 bases not matched to a gene. Germline V gene data show CDR1 as MDHEN and CDR2 as SYDVKM. CDR3 length: 15 residues. DNA of the CDR3: TGTGCCAGCAGTCAGACAGGGGTCAGCTCCTACGAGCAGTACTTC. Its translation: CASSQTGVSSYEQYF.